This T cell receptor (beta chain) came from a study of OX40 agonist ivuxolimab in advanced cancers. To note about this clone: Its antigen is not known.

Overall study results and limits: Clonal expansion by week 6 occurred in CD4+ and CD8+ blood T cells (at 0.1 to 3.0 mg/kg).

Clones were sequenced by immunoSEQ multiplex PCR, and TCRdb holds only the in-frame ones, with some missing. The sample records nearly 45,000 clones, 80% being singletons. This clonotype was obtained from an adult with an advanced solid tumor such as melanoma, head and neck, liver or kidney cancer. Here the sequenced sample was CD4+ or CD8+ T cells sorted from blood, taken in a trial of the OX40 agonist ivuxolimab.

CDR3 amino acids: CASSPQDTGFRTQYF. The CDR3 region has the DNA TGTGCCAGCAGTCCACAAGACACAGGGTTCCGTACGCAGTATTTT. V gene TRBV28 combines with J gene TRBJ2-3, with TRBD1 as a possible D gene (6 bases). V lost 5 bases to trimming and J lost 8 bases, with 20 bases between them. Germline CDR1 is MDHEN and CDR2 is SYDVKM. The CDR3 spans 15 residues.